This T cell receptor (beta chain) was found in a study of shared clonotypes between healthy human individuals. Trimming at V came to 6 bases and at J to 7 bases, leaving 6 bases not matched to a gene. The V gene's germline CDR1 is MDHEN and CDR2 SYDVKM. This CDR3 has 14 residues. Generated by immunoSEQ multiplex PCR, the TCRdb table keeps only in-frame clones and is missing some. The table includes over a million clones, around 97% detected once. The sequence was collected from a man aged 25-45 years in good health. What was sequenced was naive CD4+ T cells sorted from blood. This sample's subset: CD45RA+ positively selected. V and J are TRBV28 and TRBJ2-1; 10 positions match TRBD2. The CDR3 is CASSSGTSVNEQFF. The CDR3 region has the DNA TGTGCCAGCAGCTCCGGGACTAGCGTTAATGAGCAGTTCTTC.